This T cell receptor beta chain comes out of a study of T cells in Graves' hyperthyroidism and ophthalmopathy. Counting both end residues, the CDR3 totals 22 amino acids. CDR1 and CDR2 from the germline V gene are MDHEN and SYDVKM. Amplification of TCR beta CDR3 regions used RNA as the template. The HTBI primer set was used in a first-round RT-PCR of the TCR CDR3. TCRdb ran MiXCR on the multiplex PCR reads and lists one entry per CDR3 protein. The sample comprises about 710,000 distinct CDR3 sequences, about 16% of which are singletons, and approximately 8.4% rests with the top ten. Graves' hyperthyroidism is called stable when ophthalmopathy does not progress within 18 months. Clinicians diagnosed patients from clinical symptoms, serum thyroxine and TRAb, thyroid ultrasound and orbital computed tomography. The PBMCs studied were ones that came from 8.5 to 10 ml fresh peripheral blood. A note on this clonotype: Its target is not known. The DNA is omitted, as the CDR3 cannot be located on it reliably, and the CDR3 follows TCRdb's listing.

Findings and limits, study-wide: Progression to ophthalmopathy was predicted a median of roughly 6.6 months early.

The rearrangement links TRBV28 to TRBJ1-1; TRBD1 reflects the table's D call only, with no check against the DNA. Material for sequencing was blood. The clonotype was recovered from a young man with Graves' hyperthyroidism. CDR3 in amino acids: CASSLYRGDGYTFGSGNTEAFF.